The T cell receptor beta chain under discussion was sequenced for a study of metastatic and nonmetastatic thyroid tumors. Overall study context: Malignant and benign thyroid patients had repertoires compared in peripheral blood and tumor or nodule tissue.

As handled by the study authors: Differences in CDR3 between clinicopathological groups were drawn on to build a classifier intended to discriminate distant-metastatic papillary thyroid cancer patients. TCRdb used MiXCR to call clones anew from the PCR reads. Here the V and J calls rest on TCRdb's processing, not on the authors' analysis. The sample lists 35,000 or so clones; roughly a sixth were seen once. Germline trimming cut 2 bases from V and 4 bases from J; bases unmatched to any gene: 8. In germline, CDR1 is MNHEY, CDR2 SVGEGT. The CDR3 has 17 residues. By share, this clone counts as medium-sized. Until they underwent thyroid surgery, no patient had received any treatment.

The receptor was isolated from a male donor with papillary thyroid cancer or a benign thyroid nodule (not recorded which). Some clones in this sample may be carry-over from other donors' samples. V and J are TRBV6-2 or TRBV6-3 and TRBJ2-2; 9 positions match TRBD2. Source material: blood. The CDR3 nucleotides read TGTGCCAGCAGTTACCATCCCAGCGGGGGGTCCACCGGGGAGCTGTTTTTT. Translating it yields CASSYHPSGGSTGELFF.